This note documents a single T cell receptor beta chain sequence. Its target is not known. V gave up 1 base and J gave up 4 bases, with 11 bases separating them. Germline V gene lookup returns CDR1 SGHRS and CDR2 YFSETQ. The CDR3 sequence is 14 residues long. Using immunoSEQ multiplex PCR, the repertoire was profiled, and TCRdb retains in-frame clones only, with some absent. Of 90,000 to 150,000 clones in the sample, 70% to 90% are singletons; the top ten hold approximately 3.5%. This record comes from a study of T cell responses to AZD1222 COVID-19 vaccine. The study's findings and limits: Donors were largely white British and mainly female; clonal diversity was possibly underestimated. Baseline serology detected seropositivity in only six AZD1222 recipients.

Material: peripheral blood, obtained on day 0 of AZD1222 vaccination. The receptor comes from an adult in good health. The rearrangement joins TRBV5-1 to TRBJ1-2; D possibly corresponds to TRBD1 (5 bases). This CDR3 reads CASSLTQGGYGYTF. As DNA, the CDR3 is TGCGCCAGCAGCTTGACCCAGGGCGGCTATGGCTACACCTTC.